Listed below are T cell receptor beta chains from one sample, sequenced in a study of blood T cell repertoires in COVID-19. TCRdb keeps only in-frame clones here, not all; method: immunoSEQ multiplex PCR. The data show 250,000 to 300,000 clones, about 89% seen once. Source material: peripheral blood. Receptors were obtained from a man in his fifties with acute or convalescent COVID-19. Each CDR3 is given with its conserved first and last residue. Each record gives: D gene, V gene, clone size, J gene, CDR3 protein, CDR3 DNA. D genes are given only for firm matches. Clone size is shown for a subset of rows, as once, few, many or a class of expanded clone.

d_gene: -
v_gene: TRBV30
abundance: -
j_gene: TRBJ2-2
CDR3aa: CAWSVMGRGELFF
CDR3nt: TGTGCCTGGAGTGTAATGGGGCGTGGGGAGCTGTTTTTT

d_gene: -
v_gene: TRBV3-1/TRBV3-2
abundance: -
j_gene: TRBJ2-7
CDR3aa: CASSQGRGWTDQQQYF
CDR3nt: TGTGCCAGCAGCCAAGGAAGAGGGTGGACGGATCAGCAGCAGTACTTC

d_gene: -
v_gene: TRBV11-2
abundance: -
j_gene: TRBJ1-1
CDR3aa: CASTRLQGGTEAFF
CDR3nt: TGTGCCAGCACCCGCCTCCAGGGTGGAACTGAAGCTTTCTTT

d_gene: -
v_gene: TRBV11-3
abundance: -
j_gene: TRBJ2-5
CDR3aa: CASSSGLQETQYF
CDR3nt: TGTGCCAGCAGCTCCGGACTGCAAGAGACCCAGTACTTC

d_gene: -
v_gene: TRBV16
abundance: -
j_gene: TRBJ2-7
CDR3aa: CASRFGGTLGEQYF
CDR3nt: TGTGCCAGCCGATTCGGAGGCACTCTGGGCGAGCAGTACTTC

d_gene: TRBD2
v_gene: TRBV13
abundance: few
j_gene: TRBJ2-2
CDR3aa: CASSSAGTSGGKNTGELFF
CDR3nt: TGTGCCAGCAGCTCCGCCGGGACTAGCGGGGGAAAGAACACCGGGGAGCTGTTTTTT

d_gene: -
v_gene: TRBV7-9
abundance: -
j_gene: TRBJ1-4
CDR3aa: CASSLGQLNEKLFF
CDR3nt: TGTGCCAGCAGCTTAGGACAGCTAAATGAAAAACTGTTTTTT

d_gene: TRBD1
v_gene: TRBV11-2
abundance: -
j_gene: TRBJ1-2
CDR3aa: CASRATGNYGYTF
CDR3nt: TGTGCCAGCAGAGCGACAGGGAACTATGGCTACACCTTC

d_gene: TRBD1
v_gene: TRBV11-2
abundance: -
j_gene: TRBJ2-2
CDR3aa: CASSWGDRGNTGELFF
CDR3nt: TGTGCCAGCAGCTGGGGGGACAGGGGGAACACCGGGGAGCTGTTTTTT

d_gene: TRBD1
v_gene: TRBV27
abundance: -
j_gene: TRBJ2-7
CDR3aa: CASTSLGGTGNDRSAF
CDR3nt: TGTGCCAGCACCAGTTTGGGAGGGACAGGGAATGACAGGTCGGCCTTC

d_gene: -
v_gene: TRBV2
abundance: few
j_gene: TRBJ2-7
CDR3aa: CASRGTEYYEQYF
CDR3nt: TGTGCCAGCAGAGGTACAGAATACTACGAGCAGTACTTC

d_gene: -
v_gene: TRBV5-1
abundance: -
j_gene: TRBJ1-5
CDR3aa: CASSLGPLNQPQHF
CDR3nt: TGCGCCAGCAGCTTGGGGCCCCTCAATCAGCCCCAGCATTTT

d_gene: -
v_gene: TRBV3-1/TRBV3-2
abundance: -
j_gene: TRBJ2-1
CDR3aa: CASTNSYNEQFF
CDR3nt: TGTGCCAGCACCAACTCCTACAATGAGCAGTTCTTC

d_gene: -
v_gene: TRBV5-6
abundance: once
j_gene: TRBJ2-7
CDR3aa: CASSALGTRGYEQYF
CDR3nt: TGTGCCAGCAGCGCTTTAGGGACACGGGGCTACGAGCAGTACTTC

d_gene: -
v_gene: TRBV5-1
abundance: once
j_gene: TRBJ1-1
CDR3aa: CASSFQGLALNTEAFF
CDR3nt: TGCGCCAGCAGCTTCCAGGGGCTGGCATTGAACACTGAAGCTTTCTTT

d_gene: -
v_gene: TRBV7-9
abundance: -
j_gene: TRBJ1-3
CDR3aa: CASSPGGDGNTIYF
CDR3nt: TGTGCCAGCAGCCCCGGGGGAGATGGAAACACCATATATTTT

d_gene: TRBD1
v_gene: TRBV27
abundance: -
j_gene: TRBJ1-1
CDR3aa: CASRQGAQTFF
CDR3nt: TGTGCCAGCAGACAGGGGGCGCAAACTTTCTTT

d_gene: -
v_gene: TRBV5-1
abundance: -
j_gene: TRBJ1-3
CDR3aa: CASSLAGVGNTIYF
CDR3nt: TGCGCCAGCAGCTTGGCAGGGGTAGGAAACACCATATATTTT

d_gene: TRBD2
v_gene: TRBV2
abundance: -
j_gene: TRBJ2-1
CDR3aa: CASRGDSGIEQFF
CDR3nt: TGTGCCAGCAGGGGGGATAGCGGGATTGAGCAGTTCTTC

d_gene: -
v_gene: TRBV5-5
abundance: -
j_gene: TRBJ2-7
CDR3aa: CASSLSSSYEQYF
CDR3nt: TGTGCCAGCAGCTTGTCGAGCTCCTACGAGCAGTACTTC

d_gene: TRBD1
v_gene: TRBV4-2
abundance: -
j_gene: TRBJ1-1
CDR3aa: CASSQDPGQGAGAFF
CDR3nt: TGTGCCAGCAGCCAAGATCCGGGACAGGGGGCGGGGGCTTTCTTT

d_gene: TRBD1
v_gene: TRBV13
abundance: once
j_gene: TRBJ2-7
CDR3aa: CASSHLKEGSGTGSYEQYF
CDR3nt: TGTGCCAGCAGCCACTTAAAGGAGGGATCCGGGACAGGATCCTACGAGCAGTACTTC

d_gene: -
v_gene: TRBV6-5
abundance: -
j_gene: TRBJ1-1
CDR3aa: CASSDMGGTWAFF
CDR3nt: TGTGCCAGCAGCGACATGGGCGGGACTTGGGCTTTCTTT

d_gene: -
v_gene: TRBV19
abundance: -
j_gene: TRBJ1-4
CDR3aa: CASSFTGPVLFF
CDR3nt: TGTGCCAGTAGCTTTACAGGGCCCGTGCTGTTTTTT

d_gene: -
v_gene: TRBV6-6
abundance: -
j_gene: TRBJ2-3
CDR3aa: CASSEIADTQYF
CDR3nt: TGTGCCAGCAGCGAGATTGCAGATACGCAGTATTTT

d_gene: -
v_gene: TRBV13
abundance: -
j_gene: TRBJ2-1
CDR3aa: CASSSSGSHNEQFF
CDR3nt: TGTGCCAGCAGCTCCTCAGGGTCCCACAATGAGCAGTTCTTC